Below are 14 T cell receptor beta chains sequenced from a single sample in a study of sequential checkpoint blockade in melanoma. The repertoire was sequenced with immunoSEQ multiplex PCR; TCRdb's copy has only in-frame clones and lacks some. The data hold roughly 6,400 clones, with around a fifth observed a single time. Documented treatment: randomized to nivolumab then ipilimumab (arm A) or the reverse (arm B). The source was tumor tissue (inferred from file names), collected from a patient given nivolumab and ipilimumab in sequence. The origin of the receptors is a human donor with melanoma.

This clone was counted ten times or more. The chain employs TRBV11-3 and TRBJ1-1; D is ambiguous. Trimming stripped 5 bases from V and 7 bases from J, with 20 bases between. The CDR3 contains 15 residues. In germline, CDR1 is SGHNT, CDR2 YENEEA. Here the CDR3 reads CASSTSSTDEVEAFF. The CDR3 DNA reads TGTGCCAGCAGCACCTCCTCTACAGACGAGGTTGAAGCTTTCTTT.

The chain recombines TRBV19 with TRBJ2-7; 9 positions match TRBD1. The V segment lost 5 bases and the J segment 4 bases; nucleotides outside the gene matches: 9. The CDR3 length is 15 residues. Germline CDR1 and CDR2: LNHDA and SQIVND (reference sequence). CDR3 nucleotide sequence: TGTGCCAGTAGTTGGGGATCCGGGACAGGGTACGAGCAGTACTTC. Translating it yields CASSWGSGTGYEQYF.

The CDR3 DNA reads as TGTGCCACCAGCAGAGTTCAGGGGACTTCCTACAATGAGCAGTTCTTC. Translating gives CATSRVQGTSYNEQFF. J is TRBJ2-1 and V is TRBV15, with D perhaps matching TRBD1 or TRBD2 (6 bases each). CDR1 is LNHNV, CDR2 YYDKDF, per germline (reference sequence). Trimming left V 1 base short and J 1 base short, with 11 bases between. CDR3 length equals 16 residues. Drawing the rest from reference TRBV15 and TRBJ2-1, the complete variable domain is DAMVIQNPRYQVTQFGKPVTLSCSQTLNHNVMYWYQQKSSQAPKLLFHYYDKDFNNEADTPDNFQSRRPNTSFCFLDIRSPGLGDTAMYLCATSRVQGTSYNEQFFGPGTRLTVL.

The rearrangement uses TRBV9 and TRBJ1-1, with 9 bases fitting TRBD1. Germline V gene sequence: CDR1 SGDLS, CDR2 YYNGEE. V shed 4 bases and J 2 bases; nucleotides not matched to a gene: 18. This CDR3 is 19 amino acids long. The CDR3, as DNA: TGTGCCAGCAGCCGATACTGGACTCGGGACAGGGAAACCAACACTGAAGCTTTCTTT. Translating gives CASSRYWTRDRETNTEAFF.

The chain has TRBV29-1 and TRBJ2-3; D may match TRBD1 or TRBD2 (6 bases each). CDR1 and CDR2 (germline): SQVTM, ANQGSEA. The CDR3 is 12 amino acids. Trimming stripped 6 bases from V and 6 bases from J, with 13 bases between. The CDR3 region has the DNA TGCAGCGTGGGGGCTCGGGGGGATACGCAGTATTTT. Protein sequence: CSVGARGDTQYF.

This clone was recorded a few times. The rearrangement links TRBV11-3 to TRBJ2-3, with 8 bases lining up with TRBD2. The germline gives CDR1 SGHNT, CDR2 YENEEA. Unmatched junction bases numbered 8, after V lost 3 bases and J lost 3 bases. CDR3 length equals 16 residues. CDR3 sequence: CASSFTGGPGTDTQYF. The CDR3 DNA sequence: TGTGCCAGCAGCTTCACGGGAGGGCCCGGTACAGATACGCAGTATTTT. Using reference TRBV11-3 and TRBJ2-3 for the parts outside the CDR3, the full variable domain is EAGVVQSPRYKIIEKKQPVAFWCNPISGHNTLYWYLQNLGQGPELLIRYENEEAVDDSQLPKDRFSAERLKGVDSTLKIQPAELGDSAVYLCASSFTGGPGTDTQYFGPGTRLTVL.

The chain recombines TRBV19 with TRBJ1-5; perhaps TRBD1 as D (5 bases). The CDR3 covers 15 residues. Germline V gene sequence: CDR1 LNHDA, CDR2 SQIVND (reference sequence). Trimming took 3 bases from V and 7 from J, leaving 16 bases between them. This CDR3 is CASSIQGWGVQPQHF. The CDR3 DNA reads as TGTGCCAGTAGTATTCAGGGTTGGGGCGTCCAGCCCCAGCATTTT.

V gene TRBV9 combines with J gene TRBJ1-1; D unclear. With 6 bases removed from V and 1 base from J, the gap between germline ends came to 10 bases. This CDR3 region has 13 residues. The germline V gene encodes CDR1 SGDLS and CDR2 YYNGEE. The CDR3: CASKVQGNTEAFF. The DNA for the CDR3 is TGTGCCAGCAAGGTTCAAGGGAACACTGAAGCTTTCTTT.

The genes are TRBV6-7 and TRBJ2-1, with D unresolved. TRBV6-7 is classed as an ORF, of uncertain function. V was pared by 5 bases and J by 14 bases, with 13 bases between. The CDR3 is made up of 11 amino acids. The DNA for the CDR3 is TGTGCCAGCAGTGAATCGACCCGAGAGTTCTTC. This sequence encodes CASSESTREFF.

This clone was found a few times. J is TRBJ2-7 and V is TRBV30; 13 nucleotides line up with TRBD2. Germline CDR1 reads GTSNPN; CDR2 reads SVGIG (reference sequence). V shed 5 bases, J shed 7 bases, and the junction held 8 bases outside the gene matches. The CDR3 length is 14 residues. DNA of the CDR3: TGTGCCTGGGAACCTACGGGACTAGCGGGAGAGCAGTACTTC. It specifies CAWEPTGLAGEQYF.

This clone was observed a few times. J is TRBJ2-7 and V is TRBV23-1, with D perhaps TRBD1 or TRBD2 (5 bases each). TRBV23-1 is assigned to the ORF class and has an uncertain function. The V gene lost 6 bases and the J gene lost 6 bases, with 15 bases spanning the gap. This CDR3 region has 13 residues. CDR3 nucleotides: TGCGCCAGCAGCCGGTTCGGGGCGCGCGAGCAGTACTTC. It specifies CASSRFGAREQYF.

This clone was counted between two and nine times. V usage is TRBV18 and J usage is TRBJ1-1; D gene uncertain. CDR1 and CDR2 from the germline V gene are KGHSH and LQKENI. The CDR3 has 13 amino acids. Trimming removed 5 bases at V and 0 bases at J, with 7 bases between. The CDR3 loop reads CASSEAMNTEAFF. CDR3 bases: TGTGCCAGCTCAGAGGCGATGAACACTGAAGCTTTCTTT. The complete variable domain, with remaining parts taken from reference TRBV18 and TRBJ1-1, reads NAGVMQNPRHLVRRRGQEARLRCSPMKGHSHVYWYRQLPEEGLKFMVYLQKENIIDESGMPKERFSAEFPKEGPSILRIQQVVRGDSAAYFCASSEAMNTEAFFGQGTRLTVV.

This clone was found once. The rearrangement joins TRBV30 to TRBJ2-7; D unresolved. V lost 2 bases and J 3 bases, leaving 8 bases between the germline ends. This CDR3 has 12 residues. The germline V gene encodes CDR1 GTSNPN and CDR2 SVGIG (reference sequence). CDR3 sequence reads: CAWSRLGYEQYF. The CDR3 bases are TGTGCCTGGAGTCGGTTGGGCTACGAGCAGTACTTC.

This clone was counted only a few times. V gene TRBV23-1 combines with J gene TRBJ1-4; TRBD1 is a possible D gene (5 bases). TRBV23-1 is sorted into the ORF group, with uncertain function. Trimming stripped 6 bases from V and 4 bases from J, with 12 bases between. The CDR3 spans 14 residues. CDR3 sequence: CASSLQGSNEKLFF. For the CDR3, the DNA is TGCGCCAGCAGCCTTCAGGGTAGTAATGAAAAACTGTTTTTT.